This TCR beta chain was obtained from a study of blood T cell repertoires in COVID-19. Study-level background: PBMCs, B-cell-depleted T cells, or T cells provided the cDNA or gDNA that made up the material.

Germline V gives CDR1 LNHDA, CDR2 SQIVND (reference sequence). The CDR3 is 13 amino acids. V lost 4 bases, J lost 1 base, and 7 bases lay in between. Using immunoSEQ multiplex PCR, the repertoire was profiled, and TCRdb retains in-frame clones only, with some absent. The table records 200,000 to 250,000 clones, 70% to 90% of them present only once. Sequencing was done on a sample of peripheral blood. The chain uses TRBV19 and TRBJ1-1; D call uncertain. The origin of this receptor is a woman in her sixties or seventies with active or convalescent COVID-19. The CDR3 sequence: CASSKTANTEAFF. Written as DNA, the CDR3 is TGTGCCAGTAGTAAAACAGCGAACACTGAAGCTTTCTTT.